This TCR beta chain appears in the sequencing data of a study of T cell repertoires in cytomegalovirus infection. Study-level findings and limits: Cumulative frequency (of public TCR beta family members) identified carriers of CMV plus the relevant HLA. The response measured ex vivo was dominated by TCR beta clonotypes (HLA-C-restricted and CMV-specific).

TCRdb analysed the reads with MiXCR anew, one entry per CDR3 protein. The table lists some 800,000 distinct CDR3 sequences, approximately 32% of them singletons. The ends lost 2 bases at V and 7 bases at J; junction bases unmatched: 10. Germline V lookup: CDR1 MNHEY, CDR2 SVGEGT. This CDR3 is built from 16 residues. In this sample, this clonotype turned up once. The antigen remains undetermined. This receptor was obtained from a human donor in good health (CMV status not recorded). Some clones in this sample may be carry-over from other donors' samples. The gene calls are TRBV6-2 or TRBV6-3 and TRBJ2-1; 8 bases agree with TRBD2. Specimen: cultured CD8+ T cells from PBMCs, collected from culture after CMV antigen stimulation. CDR3 loop: CASSYRAGLEFNEQFF. The CDR3 DNA is TGTGCCAGCAGTTACAGGGCGGGACTAGAGTTTAATGAGCAGTTCTTC.